Listed here is a single T cell receptor beta chain. Its antigen is undetermined. Germline V lookup: CDR1 SGHAT, CDR2 FQDESV (reference sequence). V shed 5 bases and J shed 6 bases, with 13 bases lying between them. The CDR3 runs to 13 residues. These data originate in a study of T cells after yellow fever vaccination. TCR cDNA, made by 5'RACE template switching, carried an added universal primer site and UMIs. One entry per CDR3 protein results from TCRdb running MiXCR on the 5' RACE reads. The data show around 300,000 distinct CDR3 sequences, 3.5% to 4.5% seen once. Notes on the study in general: Only a minor proportion of clonotypes was detected across both CD4 and CD8 compartments. Most primary-vaccination clones recurred post-booster (about 96% CD4, 85% to 90% CD8).

The J gene is TRBJ2-5, the V gene TRBV11-1, with D unresolved. The sequencing here drew on PBMCs, taken 15 days after the yellow fever booster vaccination. The receptor comes from a man aged 18 to 29 who received the YFV17D yellow fever vaccine. CDR3 DNA sequence: TGTGCCAGCAGCGCAGTCTTGCTGAAGACCCAGTACTTC. It encodes CASSAVLLKTQYF.